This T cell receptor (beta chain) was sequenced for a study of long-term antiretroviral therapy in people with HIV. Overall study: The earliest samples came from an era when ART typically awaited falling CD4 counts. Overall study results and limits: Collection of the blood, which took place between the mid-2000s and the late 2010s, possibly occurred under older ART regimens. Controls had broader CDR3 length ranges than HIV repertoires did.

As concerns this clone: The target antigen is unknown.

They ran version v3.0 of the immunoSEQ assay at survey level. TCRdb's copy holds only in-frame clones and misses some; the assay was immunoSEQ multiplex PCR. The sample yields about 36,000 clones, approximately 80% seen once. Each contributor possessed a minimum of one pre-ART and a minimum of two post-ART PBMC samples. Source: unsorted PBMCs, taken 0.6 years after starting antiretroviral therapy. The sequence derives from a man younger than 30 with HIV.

DNA of the CDR3: TGTGCCAGCAGCACCGGGGTAGCGGGAGGGTACGAGCAGTACTTC. Protein product: CASSTGVAGGYEQYF. The V gene is TRBV7-9, the J gene TRBJ2-7; 11 bases agree with TRBD2. The CDR3 runs to 15 residues. With V trimmed by 5 bases and J by 4 bases, 7 bases remained unmatched. Germline lookup yields CDR1 SEHNR and CDR2 FQNEAQ (reference sequence). The variable domain in full, completed from reference TRBV7-9 and TRBJ2-7, reads DTGVSQNPRHKITKRGQNVTFRCDPISEHNRLYWYRQTLGQGPEFLTYFQNEAQLEKSRLLSDRFSAERPKGSFSTLEIQRTEQGDSAMYLCASSTGVAGGYEQYFGPGTRLTVT.